The present entry profiles one T cell receptor beta chain with its context. V shed 7 bases and J shed 0 bases, with 11 bases lying between them. The CDR3 is 14 residues long. Germline lookup yields CDR1 SGHRS and CDR2 YFSETQ. The data originate from a study of cytomegalovirus exposure and HLA in healthy donors. Libraries were prepared by immunoSEQ multiplex PCR; TCRdb keeps only in-frame clonotypes and omits some of them. The sample lists about 130,000 clones; over 90% were seen once. V usage is TRBV5-1 and J usage is TRBJ2-1; no reliable D call. The specimen was PBMCs. The source of this sequence is a woman aged 18 to 35 in good health and CMV-seronegative. The CDR3, as DNA: TGCGCCAGCCCAGGCCACAGCTCCTACAATGAGCAGTTCTTC. Its protein product is CASPGHSSYNEQFF.